A single sample gave rise to the 11 T cell receptor beta chains below, sequenced in a study of cytomegalovirus exposure and HLA in healthy donors. PCR employed 60 Vbeta and 13 Jbeta primers. Assay used: immunoSEQ multiplex PCR; TCRdb lists only in-frame clones, some missing. Of 200,000 or so clones listed, about 81% are singletons. Input material: PBMCs. Receptor source: a young woman in good health and CMV-seronegative.

The chain's CDR3 is CASSEGASGAYEQYF. CDR3 coding DNA: TGTGCCAGCAGTGAAGGGGCCAGCGGGGCCTACGAGCAGTACTTC. The chain recombines TRBV6-1 with TRBJ2-7; 7 nucleotides agree with TRBD2. The CDR3 consists of 15 residues. Germline loops: CDR1 MNHNS, CDR2 SASEGT. The J segment lost 2 bases and the V segment lost 1 base, leaving 5 bases of the junction unmatched.

This clone was picked up one time. The rearrangement joins TRBV28 to TRBJ1-1; the match to TRBD1 covers 8 bases. Germline V CDR1 and CDR2: MDHEN, SYDVKM. J was trimmed by 0 bases and V by 5 bases; bases with no gene match: 5. The length of the CDR3 is 15 residues. The CDR3 coding sequence is TGTGCCAGCAGTGTTCAGGACAGGGTGAACACTGAAGCTTTCTTT. Amino acid sequence: CASSVQDRVNTEAFF. The full variable domain, its missing parts supplied by reference TRBV28 and TRBJ1-1, is DVKVTQSSRYLVKRTGEKVFLECVQDMDHENMFWYRQDPGLGLRLIYFSYDVKMKEKGDIPEGYSVSREKKERFSLILESASTNQTSMYLCASSVQDRVNTEAFFGQGTRLTVV.

This sequence joins TRBV29-1 and TRBJ2-2; 10 bases match TRBD1. In germline, CDR1 is SQVTM, CDR2 ANQGSEA. The CDR3 sequence is 12 residues long. Trimming took 6 bases from V and 5 from J; bases not matched to a gene: 0. The CDR3 bases are TGCAGCGTGGGACAGGGGACCGGGGAGCTGTTTTTT. Translating gives CSVGQGTGELFF.

The V and J genes are TRBV7-9 and TRBJ1-4, with 7 bases that match TRBD1. Germline V lookup: CDR1 SEHNR, CDR2 FQNEAQ (reference sequence). CDR3 length: 16 residues. J gave up 8 bases and V 5 bases, and 14 bases lay outside the gene matches. The CDR3 sequence: CASSGSGGTVSEKLFF. CDR3 coding DNA: TGTGCCAGCAGCGGGTCGGGAGGGACAGTGTCAGAAAAACTGTTTTTT.

The chain couples TRBV6-5 to TRBJ1-2, with 7 bases identical to TRBD1. The CDR3 is made up of 15 amino acids. The V gene end was trimmed by 0 bases and the J gene end by 4 bases; junction bases not matched to a gene: 5. Germline CDR1 is MNHEY and CDR2 is SVGAGI. The DNA for the CDR3 is TGTGCCAGCAGTTACTCGACTACAGGGGCCTATGGCTACACCTTC. Translating gives CASSYSTTGAYGYTF.

The V and J genes are TRBV6-5 and TRBJ1-1, with D possibly TRBD1 on 6 matching bases. The CDR3 length is 14 residues. CDR1 and CDR2 from the germline V gene are MNHEY and SVGAGI. V lost 7 bases and J lost 1, with 13 bases in between. The CDR3 reads CASKPGQTNTEAFF. As DNA, the CDR3 is TGTGCCAGCAAACCGGGACAAACGAACACTGAAGCTTTCTTT.

The CDR3 DNA sequence: TGTGCCAGCAGTTTCAACAGGGGGCAGGCCTACGAGCAGTACTTC. Translation gives CASSFNRGQAYEQYF. This rearrangement joins TRBV28 to TRBJ2-7, with 9 bases fitting TRBD1. Germline CDR1 is MDHEN and CDR2 is SYDVKM. V shed 3 bases, J shed 2 bases, and the junction held 5 bases outside the gene matches. The CDR3 contains 15 residues.

This clone was picked up a small number of times. Here the CDR3 DNA reads TGTGCCAGCAGCTCCCTGACTAGGCGGGGTGAGCAGTTCTTC. Amino acid sequence: CASSSLTRRGEQFF. The genes are TRBV5-6 and TRBJ2-1, with D perhaps TRBD2 (6 bases). The CDR3 consists of 14 residues. Germline assignment: CDR1 SGHDT and CDR2 YYEEEE. V was shortened by 3 bases and J by 9 bases, with 16 bases between the two germline ends.

The chain recombines TRBV19 with TRBJ2-7; possible D gene TRBD2, 5 bases. Germline CDR1 LNHDA, CDR2 SQIVND (reference sequence). V was trimmed by 5 bases and J by 5 bases, leaving 13 bases between them. The CDR3 contains 13 residues. The chain's CDR3 is CASSARRAHEQYF. The CDR3 DNA is TGTGCCAGTAGTGCGCGGCGGGCCCACGAGCAGTACTTC.

This rearrangement joins TRBV27 to TRBJ2-1; D is perhaps TRBD2 (5 bases). V lost 5 bases, J lost 0 bases, and 11 bases lay in between. Germline V gives CDR1 MNHEY, CDR2 SMNVEV (reference sequence). The CDR3 covers 15 residues. This CDR3 reads CASSRSGLSYNEQFF. In DNA form, the CDR3 reads TGTGCCAGCAGTCGCAGCGGCCTCTCCTACAATGAGCAGTTCTTC.

The chain combines TRBV7-3 with TRBJ2-7, with D possibly TRBD2 on 5 matching bases. Trimming left V 1 base short and J 1 base short, with 8 bases between. CDR1 is SGHTA, CDR2 FQGTGA, per germline. The CDR3 extends over 14 amino acids. As DNA, the CDR3 is TGTGCCAGCAGCTTAATCGGCGGGTCCTACGAGCAGTACTTC. It encodes CASSLIGGSYEQYF.